This TCR beta chain was sequenced during a study of blood T cell repertoires in COVID-19. Assay used: immunoSEQ multiplex PCR; TCRdb lists only in-frame clones, some missing. The table records a few hundred thousand clones, 90% of them present only once. Participants were placed into cohorts based on the clinical history they reported. Germline loops: CDR1 SQVTM, CDR2 ANQGSEA. V lost 5 bases and J lost 2, with 10 bases in between. The CDR3 is made up of 14 amino acids. J is TRBJ2-6 and V is TRBV29-1; perhaps TRBD1 as D (5 bases). Sequenced sample: PBMCs or T cells enriched from blood (not recorded which). The sequence came from a woman under 30 with acute COVID-19. Written as DNA, the CDR3 is TGCAGCGTTCAGTCAGGGACTGGGGCCAACGTCCTGACTTTC. Its protein product is CSVQSGTGANVLTF.